These T cell receptor beta chains were read from a single sample in a study of T cells in Graves' hyperthyroidism and ophthalmopathy. TCRdb re-called the multiplex PCR reads with MiXCR, one entry per CDR3 protein. The data hold 240,000 or so distinct CDR3 sequences, with about a sixth observed a single time. Sample: blood. The receptors shown here come from a woman younger than 35 with Graves' ophthalmopathy. The CDR3 runs from the conserved cysteine through the conserved F or W. The D gene is left open where the match is weak. Clone sizes are shown as once, few, many or a size class.

j_gene | len | d_gene | abundance | v_gene | CDR3aa | CDR3nt
TRBJ2-2 | 15 | . | few | TRBV25-1 | CASSAWTANTGELFF | TGTGCCAGCAGTGCGTGGACAGCTAACACCGGGGAGCTGTTTTTT
TRBJ1-5 | 13 | . | many | TRBV6-1 | CASGQGSNQPQHF | TGTGCCAGCGGGCAGGGCAGCAATCAGCCCCAGCATTTT
TRBJ2-5 | 14 | . | many | TRBV13 | CASSHGGARETQYF | TGTGCCAGCAGCCACGGGGGAGCCCGGGAGACCCAGTACTTC
TRBJ2-2 | 18 | . | many | TRBV5-1 | CASSLLTTGLTNTGELFF | TGCGCCAGCAGCTTACTCACAACAGGTCTTACGAACACCGGGGAGCTGTTTTTT
TRBJ2-3 | 15 | . | many | TRBV2 | CASSAPGGGLDTQYF | TGTGCCAGCAGCGCCCCGGGGGGCGGACTAGATACGCAGTATTTT
TRBJ1-1 | 14 | . | many | TRBV28 | CASSLKGGYTEAFF | TGTGCCAGCAGTTTAAAGGGGGGCTACACTGAAGCTTTCTTT
TRBJ2-7 | 16 | . | many | TRBV4-2 | CASSQVGGGLSYEQYF | TGTGCCAGCAGCCAAGTAGGCGGGGGCCTCTCCTACGAGCAGTACTTC
TRBJ2-7 | 15 | TRBD2 | many | TRBV12-3/TRBV12-4 | CASSVTSGGSYEQYF | TGTGCCAGCAGCGTCACTAGCGGGGGCTCCTACGAGCAGTACTTC
TRBJ1-1 | 12 | . | many | TRBV29-1 | CSVLGAYTEAFF | TGCAGCGTTTTGGGGGCATACACTGAAGCTTTCTTT
TRBJ2-1 | 16 | TRBD2 | many | TRBV5-4 | CASSTGTSGRYNEQFF | TGTGCCAGCAGCACAGGGACTAGCGGGCGTTACAATGAGCAGTTCTTC